The rows below give T cell receptor beta chains drawn from one sample of a study of cytomegalovirus exposure and HLA in healthy donors. Assay: immunoSEQ multiplex PCR; the TCRdb copy retains only in-frame clones and omits some. Of approximately 200,000 clones detected, approximately 80% appear once; the ten largest clones hold around 2%. Material for sequencing was PBMCs. The receptor source for this set is a woman aged 18-29 years in good health and CMV-seropositive. Both conserved end residues are part of each CDR3. A D gene is named only where the DNA matches it firmly. Clone size is given for some rows only: seen once, a few or many times, or a class if the clone is expanded.

J gene | clone size | CDR3 length | V gene | D gene | CDR3 DNA | CDR3 protein
TRBJ2-4 | . | 14 | TRBV29-1 | TRBD1 | TGCAGCGTCCTGACAGGGCCGACCAAAAACATTCAGTACTTC | CSVLTGPTKNIQYF
TRBJ2-5 | . | 14 | TRBV23-1 | . | TGCGCCAGCAGTCACCGTCAACAACAAGAGACCCAGTACTTC | CASSHRQQQETQYF
TRBJ1-4 | . | 16 | TRBV4-1 | . | TGCGCCAGCAGCCAAAGCCCGACAGCAACTAATGAAAAACTGTTTTTT | CASSQSPTATNEKLFF
TRBJ1-2 | . | 14 | TRBV27 | . | TGTGCCAGCAGTTCGAACAGAGAGGGCTATGGCTACACCTTC | CASSSNREGYGYTF
TRBJ2-6 | . | 17 | TRBV7-9 | . | TGTGCCAGCAGCTACGCCGCTCGAGGCTCTGGGGCCAACGTCCTGACTTTC | CASSYAARGSGANVLTF
TRBJ1-6 | . | 14 | TRBV5-4 | . | TGTGCCAGCAGCTTGGCCAGTTATAATTCACCCCTCCACTTT | CASSLASYNSPLHF
TRBJ1-6 | once | 13 | TRBV10-1 | . | TGCGCCAGCAGTGAAAATCTAGGTTCACCCCTCCACTTT | CASSENLGSPLHF
TRBJ2-7 | once | 9 | TRBV3-1/TRBV3-2 | . | TGTGCCAGCATCCGCGAGCAGTACTTC | CASIREQYF
TRBJ2-1 | few | 15 | TRBV18 | . | TGTGCCAGCTCACCGACCGGGGGGCAATACAATGAGCAGTTCTTC | CASSPTGGQYNEQFF
TRBJ2-3 | . | 13 | TRBV19 | . | TGTGCCAGTAACCAGGGCACCACAGATACGCAGTATTTT | CASNQGTTDTQYF
TRBJ1-5 | few | 19 | TRBV5-7 | TRBD1 | TGTGCCAGCAGCTTGGGGAGGGACAGGGGTGTGATATGGCAATCAGCCCAGCATTTT | CASSLGRDRGVIWQSAQHF
TRBJ1-2 | . | 11 | TRBV15 | . | TGTGCCACCAGCAGAGATGAGGGCTACACCTTC | CATSRDEGYTF
TRBJ1-2 | . | 14 | TRBV6-5 | . | TGTGCCAGCAGCAAAGGACAGCTTAACTATGGCTACACCTTC | CASSKGQLNYGYTF
TRBJ2-1 | . | 14 | TRBV27 | . | TGTGCCAGCAGTTTAAAGTACCGAGGGAATGAGCAGTTCTTC | CASSLKYRGNEQFF
TRBJ2-1 | . | 16 | TRBV9 | TRBD1 | TGTGCCAGCAGCGCCGGACAGGGCGGCACCTACAATGAGCAGTTCTTC | CASSAGQGGTYNEQFF
TRBJ2-7 | . | 15 | TRBV7-9 | TRBD1 | TGTTCCAGCAGGGGACAGGGAAAGGCTTCCTACGAGCAGTACTTC | CSSRGQGKASYEQYF
TRBJ1-2 | . | 15 | TRBV27 | TRBD1 | TGTGCCAGCAGTTCAGACAGGGCCGGGAACTATGGCTACACCTTC | CASSSDRAGNYGYTF
TRBJ2-1 | . | 13 | TRBV2 | . | TGTGCCAGCAGCGCGAGCCAATCGGGTGAGCAGTTCTTC | CASSASQSGEQFF
TRBJ1-2 | . | 14 | TRBV30 | . | TGTGCCTGGGTGCCCCCGGACAGAGCCTATGGCTACACCTTC | CAWVPPDRAYGYTF
TRBJ2-2 | . | 16 | TRBV5-5 | . | TGTGCCAGCAGCTTGGCCGAATTTCGGGGCACCGGGGAGCTGTTTTTT | CASSLAEFRGTGELFF
TRBJ1-2 | . | 14 | TRBV2 | TRBD1 | TGTGCCAGCAGTCGGGGACAGGGGGCGCTTGGCTACACCTTC | CASSRGQGALGYTF
TRBJ2-3 | . | 15 | TRBV4-3 | TRBD2 | TGCGCCAGCAGCCAGACTAGCGGGGGGATAGATACGCAGTATTTT | CASSQTSGGIDTQYF
TRBJ1-1 | . | 13 | TRBV10-3 | . | TGTGCCATCCAGGGACACACGAACACTGAAGCTTTCTTT | CAIQGHTNTEAFF
TRBJ2-5 | few | 14 | TRBV6-5 | . | TGTGCCAGCAGTTACTATCCGCAGGGGGGGACCCAGTACTTC | CASSYYPQGGTQYF
TRBJ1-4 | few | 15 | TRBV6-1 | TRBD1 | TGTGCCAGCAGTGAAGGGTCAGGGGGAGGTGAAAAACTGTTTTTT | CASSEGSGGGEKLFF
TRBJ1-2 | . | 13 | TRBV5-1 | . | TGCGCCAGCAGCACGGACAATAACTATGGCTACACCTTC | CASSTDNNYGYTF
TRBJ2-2 | . | 21 | TRBV4-2 | TRBD2 | TGTGCCAGCAGCCACCCCTCCCGGACTAGCGGGGGGCTAACGAACACCGGGGAGCTGTTTTTT | CASSHPSRTSGGLTNTGELFF
TRBJ1-4 | few | 14 | TRBV19 | . | TGTGCCAGTAGTATAAGAGAACCTTGGGAAAAACTGTTTTTT | CASSIREPWEKLFF
TRBJ2-5 | . | 16 | TRBV7-2 | TRBD2 | TGTGCCAGCACCCTAGAGGGCGGGGGGTTACAAGAGACCCAGTACTTC | CASTLEGGGLQETQYF
TRBJ2-7 | few | 14 | TRBV28 | TRBD1 | TGTGCCAGCAGTTTGGGGACAGGGGCGTCCGAGCAGTACTTC | CASSLGTGASEQYF
TRBJ1-1 | . | 14 | TRBV13 | TRBD1 | TGTGCCAGCAGCTTATATCCAGGGGGCACTGAAGCTTTCTTT | CASSLYPGGTEAFF
TRBJ2-1 | . | 19 | TRBV5-1 | TRBD2 | TGCGCCAGCAGCTTGGTGCGACAGCAGGGACTAGCGGGGGGTGGCGGGCAGTTCTTC | CASSLVRQQGLAGGGGQFF
TRBJ1-1 | . | 14 | TRBV5-6 | TRBD1 | TGTGCCAGCAGTTCAGGGGGAAGCACAACTGAAGCTTTCTTT | CASSSGGSTTEAFF
TRBJ1-1 | . | 12 | TRBV29-1 | . | TGCAGCGTTAAGGGAGGAGTCACTGAAGCTTTCTTT | CSVKGGVTEAFF
TRBJ2-3 | . | 15 | TRBV6-1 | TRBD2 | TGTGCCAGCAGTGATCCTAGCGGGGGCACAGATACGCAGTATTTT | CASSDPSGGTDTQYF
TRBJ1-1 | . | 11 | TRBV10-3 | . | TGTGCCATCAGTGTTGAGTCCGAAGCTTTCTTT | CAISVESEAFF
TRBJ1-1 | . | 14 | TRBV5-1 | . | TGCGCCAGCAGCTTGGTTGCAGGGAACACTGAAGCTTTCTTT | CASSLVAGNTEAFF
TRBJ2-5 | . | 14 | TRBV7-9 | TRBD2 | TGTGCCAGCAGCTTATCCGGGAGGACGGAGACCCAGTACTTC | CASSLSGRTETQYF
TRBJ1-2 | . | 15 | TRBV7-9 | TRBD1 | TGTTCCAGCAGCCTGACAGGGGGCTATTTCTATGGCTACACCTTC | CSSSLTGGYFYGYTF
TRBJ2-5 | once | 17 | TRBV4-1 | TRBD2 | TGCGCCAGCAGCCAAGAAGTTTTTAGCGGGACACAAGAGACCCAGTACTTC | CASSQEVFSGTQETQYF
TRBJ1-2 | few | 14 | TRBV13 | . | TGTGCCAGCAGCTTACTAGGCGGGCCTATGGGCTACACCTTC | CASSLLGGPMGYTF
TRBJ2-5 | once | 14 | TRBV6-5 | . | TGTGCCAGCAGAAACAGGGTGTACCAAGAGACCCAGTACTTC | CASRNRVYQETQYF
TRBJ1-4 | . | 13 | TRBV7-9 | . | TGTGCCAGCCATGGCCCAACTAATGAAAAACTGTTTTTT | CASHGPTNEKLFF
TRBJ1-2 | . | 16 | TRBV19 | . | TGTGCCAGTAAGCAGGGGCAAACCGGAGGTAACTATGGCTACACCTTC | CASKQGQTGGNYGYTF
TRBJ2-1 | . | 16 | TRBV19 | TRBD2 | TGTGCCAGTAGTCCTACGACTAGCGGGGGGGCCGGTGAGCAGTTCTTC | CASSPTTSGGAGEQFF
TRBJ2-1 | . | 15 | TRBV6-1 | TRBD2 | TGTGCCAGCAGTTCACTAGCGGGGGGAAACAATGAGCAGTTCTTC | CASSSLAGGNNEQFF
TRBJ2-3 | . | 11 | TRBV6-1 | TRBD2 | TGTGCCAGCATTCTAGCGGGTACGCAGTATTTT | CASILAGTQYF
TRBJ2-2 | . | 14 | TRBV5-1 | . | TGCGCCAGCAGCTCCCAGTCGAACACCGGGGAGCTGTTTTTT | CASSSQSNTGELFF
TRBJ2-1 | . | 14 | TRBV29-1 | TRBD2 | TGCAGCGGGATAGCGGGGGACCGACCCAATGAGCAGTTCTTC | CSGIAGDRPNEQFF
TRBJ1-4 | . | 16 | TRBV5-4 | . | TGTGCCAGCAGCTCCGCGGGGAGGGTATCCAATGAAAAACTGTTTTTT | CASSSAGRVSNEKLFF
TRBJ2-3 | . | 15 | TRBV5-1 | . | TGCGCCAGCAGCCCTAACGGCGGGGGCACAGATACGCAGTATTTT | CASSPNGGGTDTQYF
TRBJ2-7 | few | 12 | TRBV29-1 | . | TGCAGCGCCTCCACAGGGACCAACGAGCAGTACTTC | CSASTGTNEQYF
TRBJ2-5 | . | 19 | TRBV30 | TRBD2 | TGTGCCTGGAGTATAACTCGGGCTAGCGGACACACAAATGAAGAGACCCAGTACTTC | CAWSITRASGHTNEETQYF
TRBJ2-5 | . | 13 | TRBV10-3 | . | TGTGCCATCAGTACGACAAGCCTAGAGACCCAGTACTTC | CAISTTSLETQYF
TRBJ1-2 | once | 12 | TRBV7-9 | . | TGTGCCAGCACCGGGTTGGCAGATGGCTACACCTTC | CASTGLADGYTF
TRBJ2-4 | . | 15 | TRBV27 | TRBD1 | TGTGCCAGCAGTCCCTTAGGACAGGGCCAAAACATTCAGTACTTC | CASSPLGQGQNIQYF
TRBJ1-5 | . | 14 | TRBV7-2 | TRBD1 | TGTGCCAGCAGCAATACTCAGGGGGGCCAGCCCCAGCATTTT | CASSNTQGGQPQHF